This is a list of T cell receptor beta chains from one sample in a study of blood T cell repertoires in COVID-19. TCRdb's table, derived via immunoSEQ multiplex PCR, lists solely in-frame clones and lacks some. Of approximately 240,000 clones listed, more than 60% are singletons. The sequencing sample was made of peripheral blood. The receptors stem from a middle-aged woman with active or convalescent COVID-19. CDR3s include the opening cysteine and the closing phenylalanine or tryptophan. A D gene is named only where the DNA matches it firmly. Clone size is shown for a subset of rows, as once, few, many or a class of expanded clone.

j_gene | v_gene | d_gene | abundance | CDR3nt | CDR3aa
TRBJ1-2 | TRBV3-1/TRBV3-2 | - | - | TGTGCCAGCAGCCAAGGCCCATCCGGCTATGGCTACACCTTC | CASSQGPSGYGYTF
TRBJ1-1 | TRBV11-2 | - | - | TGTGCCAGCAGCTTTAACAGGGCTAAAAACACTGAAGCTTTCTTT | CASSFNRAKNTEAFF
TRBJ2-7 | TRBV27 | - | few | TGTGCCAGCAGTTTAGGCAATTCGGGTATCCACGAGCAGTACTTC | CASSLGNSGIHEQYF
TRBJ1-5 | TRBV18 | TRBD1 | - | TGTGCCAGCTCACCACAAAATGTACAGGGGGTTGGTCAGCCCCAGCATTTT | CASSPQNVQGVGQPQHF
TRBJ1-2 | TRBV3-1/TRBV3-2 | - | - | TGTGCCAGCAGCCGCGAGAGCTATGGCTACACCTTC | CASSRESYGYTF
TRBJ1-5 | TRBV6-1 | - | - | TGTGCCAGCAGTGAATCGCTCGGTCAGCCCCAGCATTTT | CASSESLGQPQHF
TRBJ1-2 | TRBV27 | - | - | TGTGCCAGCAGTTTAGCCCTAGGCTACTATGGCTACACCTTC | CASSLALGYYGYTF
TRBJ1-5 | TRBV30 | - | - | TGTGCCTACACCCGGGGGGGCAATCAGCCCCAGCATTTT | CAYTRGGNQPQHF
TRBJ2-3 | TRBV27 | TRBD2 | - | TGTGCCAGCAGTTTGGGAGCGGGGAGGGGCACAGATACGCAGTATTTT | CASSLGAGRGTDTQYF
TRBJ1-5 | TRBV7-9 | - | - | TGTGCCAGCAGCTTAGCTGGGGGCAGCAATCAGCCCCAGCATTTT | CASSLAGGSNQPQHF
TRBJ1-1 | TRBV18 | TRBD1 | - | TGTGCCAGCTCATCAGGACAGGGATTTTCGAACACTGAAGCTTTCTTT | CASSSGQGFSNTEAFF
TRBJ1-5 | TRBV19 | - | once | TGTGCCAGTAGTATGAAGAGGGGGACCCATCAGCCCCAGCATTTT | CASSMKRGTHQPQHF
TRBJ1-1 | TRBV3-1/TRBV3-2 | - | - | TGTGCCAGCAGCCAAGGGCAGGGAGGATCGAACACTGAAGCTTTCTTT | CASSQGQGGSNTEAFF
TRBJ1-1 | TRBV7-9 | - | medium-sized | TGTGCCAGCAGCTTGACTCTCGGGACTGAAGCTTTCTTT | CASSLTLGTEAFF
TRBJ2-1 | TRBV19 | - | - | TGTGCCAGTAGTATATGGGCCGGGGACTCCTACAATGAGCAGTTCTTC | CASSIWAGDSYNEQFF
TRBJ1-6 | TRBV9 | - | - | TGTGCCAGCAGCGGCCTGAGGGCGAGTTCACCCCTCCACTTT | CASSGLRASSPLHF
TRBJ2-2 | TRBV3-1/TRBV3-2 | TRBD2 | - | TGTGCCAGCAGCCAGGGACTAGCGGGTACCGGGGAGCTGTTTTTT | CASSQGLAGTGELFF
TRBJ2-4 | TRBV11-2 | TRBD2 | - | TGTGCCAGACTTAGCGGGGGGGAAAAAAACATTCAGTACTTC | CARLSGGEKNIQYF
TRBJ1-2 | TRBV7-9 | - | - | TGTGTCGGCACCGGGGAGTGGATCTATGGCTACACCTTC | CVGTGEWIYGYTF
TRBJ1-6 | TRBV20-1 | - | - | TGCAGTGCTAGTCTAGGAGATTCACCCCTCCACTTT | CSASLGDSPLHF
TRBJ2-3 | TRBV12-3/TRBV12-4 | - | - | TGTGCCAGCAGTTTACGTCTCACAGATACGCAGTATTTT | CASSLRLTDTQYF
TRBJ2-6 | TRBV19 | - | many | TGTGCCAGTACCCCTGGAGGGGATGGGGCCAACGTCCTGACTTTC | CASTPGGDGANVLTF
TRBJ1-2 | TRBV30 | - | - | TGTGCCTGGAGTGTACCCCGGACGGGGGGCTACACCTTC | CAWSVPRTGGYTF
TRBJ1-1 | TRBV6-4 | TRBD1 | few | TGTGCCAGCAGGGTGCCGGGACAGGCGGGAACTGAAGCTTTCTTT | CASRVPGQAGTEAFF
TRBJ2-2 | TRBV9 | - | - | TGTGCCAGCAGCTCCCAGGGACACCTAACCGGCACCGGGGAGCTGTTTTTT | CASSSQGHLTGTGELFF
TRBJ1-5 | TRBV5-6 | TRBD1 | - | TGTGCCAGCAGCTTCTTTGACAGGGCTGGGAATCAGCCCCAGCATTTT | CASSFFDRAGNQPQHF
TRBJ2-3 | TRBV5-1 | TRBD1 | - | TGCGCCAGCAGCCACGGACAGGGCTCAATTCGTGGGCTAGTCCCAGATACGCAGTATTTT | CASSHGQGSIRGLVPDTQYF
TRBJ1-2 | TRBV9 | - | - | TGTGCCAGCAGCCCTCAAACAGGGCAATATGGCTACACCTTC | CASSPQTGQYGYTF
TRBJ2-2 | TRBV7-7 | TRBD1 | few | TGTGCCAGCAGCCGTACAGGGGTTGGGGCCGGGGAGCTGTTTTTT | CASSRTGVGAGELFF
TRBJ1-2 | TRBV5-8 | - | once | TGTGCCAGCAGCTTGGGCAGTTATGGCTACACCTTC | CASSLGSYGYTF
TRBJ2-7 | TRBV9 | - | - | TGTGCCAGCAGCCCCCTTAGGGGGGGCTACGAGCAGTACTTC | CASSPLRGGYEQYF
TRBJ2-7 | TRBV10-3 | - | - | TGTGCCATCAGGGAGAGGTGGGACAAGGACCACGAGCAGTACTTC | CAIRERWDKDHEQYF
TRBJ1-5 | TRBV6-6 | TRBD1 | - | TGTGCCAGCAGTACCCACAGGGGTCAGCCCCAGCATTTT | CASSTHRGQPQHF